This T cell receptor (beta chain) was sequenced in a study of blood T cells in healthy people across ages (dated by TCRdb to 2014 to 2015). A note on the overall study: Template switching captured roughly one uniquely barcoded TCR beta cDNA molecule per two T cells in model experiments. To track age-related changes in TCR beta repertoire diversity, the study relied on deep sequencing normalized with unique cDNA molecular identifiers. The donors were divided into four age groups: young (average approximately 15 years), middle-aged (roughly 42), aged (about 61) and long-lived (approximately 74). To avoid experimental bias, donors of different ages were distributed randomly across sequencing lanes. For two donors (one aged 18 to 29 and one aged 80 or older), the study analyzed two additional independent replicas of 1 million unique cDNA reads from the same blood draw.

Library generation was performed with 5' RACE. TCRdb lists the instrument as Illumina HiSeq 2500. A second PCR of roughly 7 to 11 cycles was performed with a sample-barcoded 5' primer and a J-beta primer mix. Each TCR beta cDNA molecule received a unique molecular identifier from a template-switch 5' adaptor carrying 12 random nucleotides. At least 3 million CDR3-containing paired-end reads were obtained from each sample. First-strand cDNA was synthesized from all RNA with the Mint cDNA synthesis kit, primed by a TRBC-specific oligonucleotide. Following uracil-DNA glycosylase treatment, all cDNA underwent a first 18-cycle PCR with the universal primers M1SS and BC2_uni_R. As for the original processing: For normalization, 1 million high-quality reads were randomly selected from each sample, with every read carrying a distinct molecular identifier. Reads sharing molecular identifiers were discarded rather than binned into consensus sequences. MiTCR, with a Q25 quality threshold and the strictest error-elimination algorithm, was used for CDR3 identification, clonotype clustering and error correction. A nonparametric unseen species model with Euler transformation was used to estimate a lower bound on total TCR beta diversity. Using fastp trimming at Q25 and MiXCR clonotype assembly, TCRdb reanalyzed the public sequencing data and kept in-frame beta chains. CDR3 protein duplicates are merged, each entry listing the most common genes and DNA. What appears here as the V and J calls and clone size reflects TCRdb's work, not the paper's. The sample has about 760,000 distinct CDR3 sequences on record, 45% to 70% of them singletons. The ten largest make up roughly 26% of the sample.

Deletion took 4 bases off V and 12 bases off J, with a span of 10 bases between the germline ends. The germline V gene encodes CDR1 LGHNT and CDR2 FRNRAP. The cysteine opens and the phenylalanine closes a CDR3 of 11 amino acids. Only the CDR3 DNA is retained, 33 bases long and in frame from the first base. Study-wide findings and limitations: There was a strong correlation between observed TCR beta diversity and the percentage of naive T cells measured by flow cytometry. Compared with the aged group, more naive CD4+ T cells, fewer expanded clones and increased TCR diversity were shown by the long-lived group, suggesting age selection. Because the CMV infection status of the donors was unknown, age-related changes in expanded clonotypes may potentially have been confounded. Bulk unsorted PBMC profiling prevented conclusive comparison of naive and antigen-experienced compartments. Observed TCR beta diversity per million T cells fell roughly linearly with age, and a significant reduction was already apparent by age roughly 41. Estimates of total diversity based on one million sequenced T cells were considered lower bounds and underestimates.

In its sample, this clonotype was seen a few times. Its cognate antigen has yet to be identified. Per-base qualities were not stored, and no clone one base away is much larger. Systemically healthy Caucasian individuals from Russia, 39 in total and aged about 6 to 95 years, were included as donors. Each donor gave ten milliliters of peripheral blood, drawn into EDTA-treated Vacutainer tubes. Ficoll-Paque density-gradient centrifugation was used to isolate PBMCs, with at least 6.5 million obtained per sample. Total RNA was extracted from PBMCs with Trizol reagent, with at least 5 micrograms obtained per sample. Naive CD45RAhigh/CD27high T cell percentages were measured by flow cytometry on a PBMC aliquot from every donor.

The sample comprised blood. The TCR was taken from a man aged 40-49 years in good health. The V and J segments used are TRBV12-5 and TRBJ2-1; the D region possibly corresponds to TRBD2 (6 bases align). In nucleotide form, the sequence is TGTGCTAGTGGTTGGACTACCACGCAGTTCTTC. This is translated as CASGWTTTQFF.